One sample yielded the 22 T cell receptor beta chains listed below, sequenced in a study of T cells in women clearing cervical HPV infection. TCRdb keeps only in-frame clones here, not all; method: immunoSEQ multiplex PCR. In all, the sample yields fewer than 40,000 clones. Sequencing used blood buffy coat. These receptors were collected from a woman between 18 and 69 years old with a cervical HPV16 infection that either progressed to CIN3+ or cleared (not recorded which).

As concerns this clone: Read coverage stops 3 residues before the CDR3 terminus; the germline J gene supplies the remainder. The genes are TRBV29-1 and TRBJ2-3; TRBD2 agrees at 7 bases. Per the germline V gene, CDR1 is SQVTM and CDR2 is ANQGSEA. This CDR3 has 15 residues. The V segment lost 2 bases and the J segment 2 bases; nucleotides outside the gene matches: 7. CDR3 residues: CSVEMLADYTDTQYF. The sequenced part of the CDR3 DNA is TGCAGCGTTGAAATGCTAGCGGATTACACAGATACG.

The CDR3 is CASSGTSGGYNEQFF. The sequenced CDR3 bases are TGTGCCAGCAGTGGGACTAGCGGGGGGTACAATGAG. V and J are TRBV6-1 and TRBJ2-1; 14 bases agree with TRBD2. The read ends 3 residues before the CDR3 terminus; that terminus is restored from the germline J gene. The CDR3 covers 15 residues. From germline, CDR1 is MNHNS and CDR2 SASEGT. The trim removed 4 bases at V and 4 bases at J, leaving 0 bases unmatched.

A word on this clone: The read ends 3 residues before the CDR3 terminus; that terminus is restored from the germline J gene. This same CDR3 is encoded by further DNA sequences in the sample. V usage is TRBV20-1 and J usage is TRBJ1-2; D may be TRBD1 (5 bases). The CDR3 runs to 12 residues. V was clipped by 2 bases and J by 5 bases, with 9 bases between them. CDR1 is DFQATT, CDR2 SNEGSKA, per germline (reference sequence). This chain's CDR3 is CSARQGLYGYTF. The part of the CDR3 DNA that was read is TGCAGTGCTAGACAGGGTTTGTATGGC.

A note on this clone: The read halts 3 residues ahead of the CDR3 end, with the missing end drawn from the germline J gene. The V and J genes are TRBV10-2 and TRBJ2-1; TRBD2 matches 7 bases. The germline gives CDR1 WSHSY, CDR2 SAAADI. Unmatched junction bases numbered 7, after V lost 4 bases and J lost 4 bases. The CDR3 extends over 15 amino acids. The CDR3 DNA, read in part, is TGCGCCAGCAGTGGGGTGGGGGGGAGGTACAATGAG. Its protein is CASSGVGGRYNE. The CDR3 as a whole reads CASSGVGGRYNEQFF.

This clone counts as medium-sized by frequency. With the read ending 3 residues before the CDR3 end, the germline J gene is used to fill in that end. The chain links TRBV18 to TRBJ1-1, with 7 bases lining up with TRBD1. The CDR3 covers 14 residues. CDR1 KGHSH and CDR2 LQKENI come from the germline V gene. The CDR3 here is CASSPRTHDREAFF. CDR3 DNA (partial): TGTGCCAGCTCACCACGAACCCATGACAGGGAG.

As to this clone: The read ends 3 residues early relative to the CDR3; the germline J gene fills the gap. V usage is TRBV23-1 and J usage is TRBJ1-3, with a weak D call TRBD1 (6 bases). TRBV23-1 is recorded as an ORF, its role being uncertain. V was cut by 0 bases and J by 4 bases, with 16 bases left in between. The CDR3 is 17 residues long. The CDR3 bases that were read are TGCGCCAGCAGTCAATCGGTTCAGGGGCGCGTGGGAAACACC. This gives the protein CASSQSVQGRVGNT. The whole CDR3 is CASSQSVQGRVGNTIYF.

Comment on this clone: Sequencing ends 3 residues short of the CDR3 end; the germline J gene provides the rest. The chain has TRBV10-3 and TRBJ2-5, with TRBD2 matching 11 bases. V lost 11 bases and J lost 1; bases outside the gene matches: 6. This CDR3 spans 14 amino acids. The germline V gene has CDR1 ENHRY and CDR2 SYGVKD. The CDR3 loop is CASSLAGVQETQYF. The CDR3 DNA, read in part, is TGTGCCTCCTCACTAGCGGGGGTCCAAGAGACC.

Regarding this clone: The sequenced fragment ends 3 residues before the CDR3 boundary, so the rest is inferred from the germline J gene. The chain recombines TRBV19 with TRBJ2-2, with D perhaps TRBD2 (5 bases). CDR3 size: 14 residues. Germline V lookup: CDR1 LNHDA, CDR2 SQIVND (reference sequence). Trimming pared 3 bases from V and 1 base from J, leaving 6 bases between. The CDR3 sequence: CASSIGVNTGELFF. The CDR3 DNA, read in part, is TGTGCCAGTAGTATCGGGGTGAACACCGGGGAG. Full variable domain (rest looked up from reference TRBV19 and TRBJ2-2): DGGITQSPKYLFRKEGQNVTLSCEQNLNHDAMYWYRQDPGQGLRLIYYSQIVNDFQKGDIAEGYSVSREKKESFPLTVTSAQKNPTAFYLCASSIGVNTGELFFGEGSRLTVL.

Of note for this clone: The CDR3 end falls 3 residues outside the read, so it is completed with the germline J gene. The genes are TRBV20-1 and TRBJ2-3; 14 nucleotides agree with TRBD2. The trim removed 6 bases at V and 2 bases at J, leaving 10 bases unmatched. Per the germline V gene, CDR1 is DFQATT and CDR2 is SNEGSKA (reference sequence). This CDR3 has 17 amino acids. Partial CDR3 DNA: TGCAGTGCCACCCCCGGGACTAGCGGGGGCGACACAGATACG. Translation gives CSATPGTSGGDTDT. The complete CDR3 protein is CSATPGTSGGDTDTQYF.

To note about this clone: The CDR3 is cut off 3 residues early in the read; its end comes from the germline J gene. The chain recombines TRBV2 with TRBJ1-5; no definite D call. The CDR3 totals 11 residues. The V and J ends lost 8 bases and 4 bases respectively, with 6 bases between them. The germline V gene encodes CDR1 SNHLY and CDR2 FYNNEI. The sequenced part of the CDR3 DNA is TGTGCCAGCGGTCAGAATCAGCCC. Its translation: CASGQNQP. The full CDR3 reads CASGQNQPQHF. The variable domain in full, completed from reference TRBV2 and TRBJ1-5, reads EPEVTQTPSHQVTQMGQEVILRCVPISNHLYFYWYRQILGQKVEFLVSFYNNEISEKSEIFDDQFSVERPDGSNFTLKIRSTKLEDSAMYFCASGQNQPQHFGDGTRLSIL.

In the case of this clone: The CDR3 extends 3 residues past the end of the read, so its final part is completed from the germline J gene. The same CDR3 is also encoded by other DNA sequences in this sample. The rearrangement uses TRBV6-1 and TRBJ1-2, with a tentative D call TRBD1 (5 bases). Trimming removed 3 bases at V and 5 bases at J, with 10 bases between. Germline CDR1 is MNHNS and CDR2 is SASEGT. This CDR3 region has 13 residues. The CDR3 loop reads CASSERQSYGYTF. The CDR3 DNA, read in part, is TGTGCCAGCAGTGAGAGACAGTCTTATGGC.

About this clone itself: With the read ending 3 residues before the CDR3 end, the germline J gene is used to fill in that end. This rearrangement joins TRBV5-5 to TRBJ2-5, with a possible D match to TRBD2 (6 bases). Trimming pared 2 bases from V and 4 bases from J, leaving 9 bases between. Looked up from germline, CDR1 is SGHKS and CDR2 is YYEKEE (reference sequence). The CDR3 has 13 amino acids. The sequenced part of the CDR3 DNA is TGTGCCAGCAGCTTTTTGGGGGGAGAGACC. Translated, it gives CASSFLGGET. The CDR3 reads in full as CASSFLGGETQYF.

With regard to this clone: The read terminates 3 residues before the CDR3 end, so the remaining end is supplied by the germline J gene. This chain joins TRBV20-1 and TRBJ1-5; TRBD1 aligns across 9 bases. This CDR3 region has 16 residues. Trimming cost V 1 base and J 0 bases; bases outside gene matches: 4. Germline loops: CDR1 DFQATT, CDR2 SNEGSKA (reference sequence). The chain's CDR3 is CSARGQGEYSNQPQHF. CDR3 DNA (partial): TGCAGTGCTAGAGGACAGGGGGAATATAGCAATCAGCCC.

As for this clone: The CDR3 end lies 3 residues beyond the end of the read and is filled in from the germline J gene. The rearrangement uses TRBV19 and TRBJ2-3; tentative D call: TRBD2 (6 bases). From germline, CDR1 is LNHDA and CDR2 SQIVND (reference sequence). CDR3 length equals 16 residues. The V and J ends lost 3 bases and 2 bases respectively, with 15 bases between them. The CDR3 bases that were read are TGTGCCAGTAGTATTCGCGTGGCGGGGATCACAGATACG. Translating it yields CASSIRVAGITDT. Given in full, the CDR3 is CASSIRVAGITDTQYF.

Turning to this clone: The read falls 3 residues short of the CDR3 end, and the missing part is taken from the germline J gene. V and J are TRBV18 and TRBJ2-3, with D maybe TRBD1 (6 bases). Germline CDR1 and CDR2: KGHSH and LQKENI. CDR3 length equals 17 residues. V was trimmed by 3 bases and J by 2 bases, leaving 18 bases between them. CDR3 DNA, as far as it was read: TGTGCCAGCTCACCCCACGAACTCAGGGGCCCCACAGATACG. Translation: CASSPHELRGPTDT. The full CDR3 reads CASSPHELRGPTDTQYF.

Turning to this clone: The read halts 3 residues ahead of the CDR3 end, with the missing end drawn from the germline J gene. V and J are TRBV20-1 and TRBJ2-3; TRBD2 might be the D (7 bases). The CDR3 has 15 residues. The V and J ends lost 0 bases and 0 bases respectively, with 10 bases between them. Germline values: CDR1 DFQATT, CDR2 SNEGSKA (reference sequence). The CDR3 region is CSARDAGASTDTQYF. CDR3 DNA (partial): TGCAGTGCTAGAGATGCGGGGGCTAGCACAGATACG.

With respect to this clone: The read falls 3 residues short of the CDR3 end, and the missing part is taken from the germline J gene. V and J are TRBV10-3 and TRBJ1-2; D may be TRBD1 (6 bases). Germline CDR1 ENHRY, CDR2 SYGVKD. The V end was cut by 8 bases, the J end by 5 bases, with 21 bases between. The length of the CDR3 is 15 residues. The CDR3 DNA, read in part, is TGTGCCATCCAATCAGGCGACAGGTCTGAATATGGC. Amino acid sequence: CAIQSGDRSEYG. The CDR3, in full, reads CAIQSGDRSEYGYTF.

About this clone: The read is 3 residues too short to cover the CDR3 end, so that end is filled in from the germline J gene. The V gene is TRBV2, the J gene TRBJ1-5; tentative D call: TRBD1 (5 bases). In germline, CDR1 is SNHLY, CDR2 FYNNEI. V lost 6 bases to trimming and J lost 3 bases, with 9 bases between them. The CDR3 sequence is 13 residues long. This CDR3 reads CASSGGSNQPQHF. The CDR3 DNA, read in part, is TGTGCCAGCAGCGGGGGGTCCAATCAGCCC.

For this clone: The CDR3 extends 3 residues past the end of the read, so its final part is completed from the germline J gene. The gene calls are TRBV25-1 and TRBJ2-7; 8 bases map to TRBD1. Losses at the gene ends were 4 bases for V and 0 bases for J; bases not matched to a gene: 8. The germline CDR1 and CDR2 sequences are MGHDK and SYGVNS. The CDR3 consists of 16 residues. CDR3 sequence: CASSATGTGDSYEQYF. CDR3 DNA (partial): TGTGCCAGCAGTGCAACCGGGACAGGTGACTCCTACGAG.

As regards this clone: Read coverage stops 3 residues before the CDR3 terminus; the germline J gene supplies the remainder. The genes are TRBV20-1 and TRBJ2-2, with D unclear. Germline lookup yields CDR1 DFQATT and CDR2 SNEGSKA (reference sequence). The CDR3 runs to 12 residues. V dropped 0 bases and J dropped 6 bases, with 5 bases sitting between them. The covered CDR3 bases are TGCAGTGCTAGAGATGGCCCCGGGGAG. This gives the protein CSARDGPGE. The complete CDR3 protein is CSARDGPGELFF.

A word on this clone: Sequencing ends 3 residues short of the CDR3 end; the germline J gene provides the rest. This sequence joins TRBV9 and TRBJ1-6, with 9 bases fitting TRBD1. Germline-derived CDR1 and CDR2 are SGDLS and YYNGEE. The V and J ends lost 2 bases and 7 bases, in that order; junction bases with no gene match: 1. This CDR3 comprises 14 residues. The CDR3: CASSVGTGNSPLHF. The part of the CDR3 DNA that was read is TGTGCCAGCAGCGTGGGGACAGGGAATTCACCC.

For this clone: The DNA ends 3 residues before the CDR3 does, and the rest of the CDR3 is filled in from the germline J gene. The V gene is TRBV2, the J gene TRBJ2-3; 7 nucleotides line up with TRBD2. Per the germline V gene, CDR1 is SNHLY and CDR2 is FYNNEI. The length of the CDR3 is 12 residues. V dropped 8 bases and J dropped 3; count of bases not matched to a gene: 2. CDR3 region: CASGGDTDTQYF. CDR3 bases read: TGTGCCAGCGGGGGGGATACAGATACG.